The T cell receptor beta chain described here comes from a study of control samples from healthy donors and cancer patients (TCRdb year 2020). The CDR3 measures 15 amino acids from cysteine to phenylalanine. The retained sequence is limited to the CDR3, 45 bases, with the frame set at the first base. CDR1 and CDR2, looked up from the germline V gene (reference sequence), are SEHNR and FQNEAQ. V sheds 0 bases and J sheds 6 bases, leaving 12 bases between their ends. This clone showed up just a few times. No cognate antigen has been identified for it. Base qualities are missing; no much larger clone stands one base away. Library preparation employed the immunoSEQ multiplex PCR assay. Drawn from immuneACCESS, this table holds only the in-frame rearrangements with V and J called that TCRdb kept. Clones are partly lost; checked studies trace under half to an unresolved V gene and leave the rest unexplained. The sample table shows some 97,000 clones, and more than 75% are seen once. In total, the top ten clones hold 15% to 20% of the sample.

Here the chain combines TRBV7-9 and TRBJ2-1; the best D guess is TRBD2, with 6 bases matching. Sequences were obtained from blood. The source of this sequence is a woman aged 50 to 60 in good health. The DNA sequence reads TGTGCCAGCAGCTTAGCGGGGGGACTTACCAATGAGCAGTTCTTC. Translation gives CASSLAGGLTNEQFF.